A single sample is the source of the 16 T cell receptor beta chains below, sequenced in a study of blood T cell repertoires in COVID-19. The assay was immunoSEQ multiplex PCR, and TCRdb's table has in-frame clones only and misses some. The table shows tens of thousands of clones, with around 90% occurring only once. Sequenced sample: peripheral blood. The receptors come from a woman in her seventies with acute or convalescent COVID-19.

V and J are TRBV30 and TRBJ1-4; TRBD1 is a possible D gene (5 bases). The CDR3 extends over 14 amino acids. V was cut by 3 bases and J by 4 bases, with 12 bases left in between. The germline CDR1 and CDR2 sequences are GTSNPN and SVGIG (reference sequence). This CDR3 is CAWSDDRLNEKLFF. CDR3 nucleotides: TGTGCCTGGAGCGACGACAGACTTAATGAAAAACTGTTTTTT. Together with reference TRBV30 and TRBJ1-4, the CDR3 gives the full variable domain: SQTIHQWPATLVQPVGSPLSLECTVEGTSNPNLYWYRQAAGRGLQLLFYSVGIGQISSEVPQNLSASRPQDRQFILSSKKLLLSDSGFYLCAWSDDRLNEKLFFGSGTQLSVL.

V is TRBV6-5 and J is TRBJ1-5, with TRBD1 as a possible D gene (5 bases). The CDR3 has 13 residues. The V and J ends lost 3 bases and 4 bases respectively, with 7 bases between them. The germline V gene encodes CDR1 MNHEY and CDR2 SVGAGI. This chain's CDR3 is CASSYKGNQPQHF. The DNA of the CDR3 is TGTGCCAGCAGTTATAAGGGGAATCAGCCCCAGCATTTT.

The genes are TRBV27 and TRBJ2-5, with TRBD1 as a possible D gene (5 bases). The CDR3 is made up of 15 amino acids. The germline V and J ends were trimmed by 2 bases and 2 bases, with 12 bases remaining between them. Looked up from germline, CDR1 is MNHEY and CDR2 is SMNVEV (reference sequence). The CDR3 region is CASSLAWRQQETQYF. Here the CDR3 DNA reads TGTGCCAGCAGTTTAGCATGGCGACAGCAAGAGACCCAGTACTTC.

The rearrangement uses TRBV6-5 and TRBJ1-2; D is unclear. The CDR3 spans 16 residues. The germline V gene encodes CDR1 MNHEY and CDR2 SVGAGI. Trimming cost V 0 bases and J 7 bases, with 18 bases left between them. This CDR3 is CASSYSGGSGLGGYTF. The CDR3 nucleotides read TGTGCCAGCAGTTACTCGGGAGGATCGGGGTTAGGTGGCTACACCTTC.

The genes are TRBV29-1 and TRBJ1-5; 7 bases line up with TRBD1. This CDR3 is 17 amino acids long. Per the germline V gene, CDR1 is SQVTM and CDR2 is ANQGSEA. V shed 6 bases and J 2 bases; nucleotides not matched to a gene: 16. The CDR3 nucleotides are TGCAGCGTGACAGGGTCCGGTGGGAAAGGGGGCAATCAGCCCCAGCATTTT. The encoded protein is CSVTGSGGKGGNQPQHF.

The chain employs TRBV6-4 and TRBJ1-1; 11 bases are shared with TRBD1. The germline gives CDR1 MRHNA, CDR2 SNTAGT. The trim removed 6 bases at V and 3 bases at J, leaving 3 bases unmatched. The CDR3 sequence is 14 residues long. The CDR3 sequence: CASSLGQGDTEAFF. CDR3 nucleotide sequence: TGTGCCAGCAGCCTGGGACAGGGGGACACTGAAGCTTTCTTT.

The chain is built from TRBV6-5 and TRBJ2-1, with TRBD1 as a possible D gene (6 bases). The CDR3 runs 15 residues. Germline-derived CDR1 and CDR2 are MNHEY and SVGAGI. V lost 5 bases and J 1 base, leaving 12 bases between the germline ends. The CDR3 DNA reads as TGTGCCAGCAGTACCGGACAGCTATCCTACAATGAGCAGTTCTTC. Translation gives CASSTGQLSYNEQFF.

CDR3 amino acids: CASRRAGILTDTQYF. The CDR3, as DNA: TGTGCCAGCAGAAGAGCGGGGATACTCACAGATACGCAGTATTTT. The chain joins TRBV27 to TRBJ2-3; 7 bases are a match to TRBD2. The V and J ends lost 6 bases and 2 bases, in that order; junction bases with no gene match: 8. The CDR3 is 15 residues long. The germline V gene has CDR1 MNHEY and CDR2 SMNVEV (reference sequence).

V and J are TRBV5-1 and TRBJ2-3; TRBD1 matches at 7 bases. The CDR3 is made up of 14 amino acids. The germline gives CDR1 SGHRS, CDR2 YFSETQ. Germline trimming cut 5 bases from V and 4 bases from J; bases unmatched to any gene: 7. CDR3: CASSLTGDADTQYF. As DNA, the CDR3 is TGCGCCAGCAGTCTCACAGGGGACGCAGATACGCAGTATTTT.

J is TRBJ1-4 and V is TRBV11-2; tentative D call: TRBD1 (6 bases). Between the trimmed V and J ends, which lost 2 bases and 4 bases, there was a span of 14 bases. The CDR3 contains 16 residues. The germline gives CDR1 SGHAT, CDR2 FQNNGV. The CDR3 sequence is CASSLSRDINNEKLFF. The CDR3 DNA is TGTGCCAGCAGCTTATCCCGGGACATAAATAATGAAAAACTGTTTTTT.

The chain is built from TRBV6-5 and TRBJ2-7; 11 nucleotides line up with TRBD1. V was pared by 5 bases and J by 3 bases, with 6 bases of the junction left unmatched. CDR1 is MNHEY, CDR2 SVGAGI, per germline. There are 15 residues in the CDR3. DNA for the CDR3: TGTGCCAGCAGTACACGGACAGGGGGCCTCTACGAGCAGTACGTC. It is translated as CASSTRTGGLYEQYV.

The chain couples TRBV6-1 to TRBJ2-3, with TRBD2 matching 10 bases. Germline V gene data show CDR1 as MNHNS and CDR2 as SASEGT. CDR3 length equals 19 residues. The J segment lost 0 bases and the V segment lost 3 bases, leaving 12 bases of the junction unmatched. CDR3 nucleotides: TGTGCCAGCAGTGAGCTAGCGGGGGCCCTCTTTTCTAGCACAGATACGCAGTATTTT. Its protein is CASSELAGALFSSTDTQYF.

The rearrangement uses TRBV6-6 and TRBJ2-3; D remains ambiguous. CDR3 size: 12 residues. Germline V gene data show CDR1 as MNHNY and CDR2 as SVGAGI (reference sequence). The V end lost 6 bases, the J end lost 3 bases, and 7 bases lay between the germline ends. The CDR3 sequence: CASRPGTDTQYF. The CDR3 DNA is TGTGCCAGCAGGCCGGGTACAGATACGCAGTATTTT.

The chain recombines TRBV19 with TRBJ2-1, with TRBD2 identical over 8 bases. Germline values: CDR1 LNHDA, CDR2 SQIVND (reference sequence). V lost 7 bases to trimming and J lost 1 base; unmatched junction nucleotides: 3. The CDR3 has 14 residues. The CDR3 DNA follows: TGTGCCAGTAAAGCGGGAGTATCCTACAATGAGCAGTTCTTC. Its translation is CASKAGVSYNEQFF.

This clone has only one observation. The chain couples TRBV28 to TRBJ1-2; 8 bases line up with TRBD1. CDR1 and CDR2 (germline): MDHEN, SYDVKM. The CDR3 extends over 13 amino acids. V trimming: 6 bases; J trimming: 8 bases; junction bases outside the gene matches: 8. Here the CDR3 DNA reads TGTGCCAGCAGGGACAGGGTTAGTGACGGCTACACCTTC. Protein: CASRDRVSDGYTF.

The chain couples TRBV18 to TRBJ1-1, with 8 nucleotides matching TRBD1. Germline loops: CDR1 KGHSH, CDR2 LQKENI. V shed 3 bases and J 4 bases; nucleotides not matched to a gene: 4. This CDR3 spans 14 amino acids. CDR3 sequence: CASSPRDRSTEAFF. CDR3 DNA: TGTGCCAGCTCACCCCGGGACAGGTCCACTGAAGCTTTCTTT.